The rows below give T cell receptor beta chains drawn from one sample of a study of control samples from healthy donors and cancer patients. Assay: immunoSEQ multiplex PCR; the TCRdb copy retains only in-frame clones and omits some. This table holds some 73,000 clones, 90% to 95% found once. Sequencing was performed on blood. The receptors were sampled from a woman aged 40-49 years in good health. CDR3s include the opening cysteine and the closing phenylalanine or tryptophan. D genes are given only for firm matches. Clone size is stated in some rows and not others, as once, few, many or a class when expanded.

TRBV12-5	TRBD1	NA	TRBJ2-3	TGTGCTAGTGGCAGGGGACAGGGTGGCGATACGCAGTATTTT	CASGRGQGGDTQYF
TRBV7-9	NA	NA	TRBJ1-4	TGTGCCAGCAGCCGTACAGGGATTAATGAAAAACTGTTTTTT	CASSRTGINEKLFF
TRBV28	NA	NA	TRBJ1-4	TGTGCCAGCATTGAAGGGGGGGGAAATGAAAAACTGTTTTTT	CASIEGGGNEKLFF
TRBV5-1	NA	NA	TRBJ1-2	TGCGCCAGCAGCCCGACAGATGGCTATGGCTACACCTTC	CASSPTDGYGYTF
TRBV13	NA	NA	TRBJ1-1	TGTGCCAGCAGCTTAATGGGTTCGTTTACGCGGGACACTGAAGCTTTCTTT	CASSLMGSFTRDTEAFF
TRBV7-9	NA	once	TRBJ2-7	TGTGCCAGCAGCCCCCAGGCGGGGAATCACGAGCAGTACTTC	CASSPQAGNHEQYF
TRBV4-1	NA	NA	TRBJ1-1	TGCGCCAGCAGCCCTACGGGGACTGAAGCTTTCTTT	CASSPTGTEAFF
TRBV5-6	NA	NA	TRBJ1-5	TGTGCCAGCAGCCCCGTAACCCGTCAGCCCCAGCATTTT	CASSPVTRQPQHF
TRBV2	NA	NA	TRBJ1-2	TGTGCCAGCAGTGCGGTTTATGGCTACACCTTC	CASSAVYGYTF
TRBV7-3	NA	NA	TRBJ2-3	TGTGCCAGCGGGCACGGGGATACGCAGTATTTT	CASGHGDTQYF
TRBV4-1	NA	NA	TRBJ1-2	TGCGCCAGCAGCCCTACGCTGACCGGGGGGGGAATGGACTATGGCTACACCTTC	CASSPTLTGGGMDYGYTF
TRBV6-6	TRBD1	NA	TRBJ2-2	TGTGCCAGCAGCCAAGTAGGGACAGCGGACGGGGAGCTGTTTTTT	CASSQVGTADGELFF
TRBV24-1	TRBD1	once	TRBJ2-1	TGTGCCACCAGTGATACTGGACAGGGGGCGCAGAATGAGCAGTTCTTC	CATSDTGQGAQNEQFF
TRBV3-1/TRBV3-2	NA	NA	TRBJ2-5	TGTGCCAGCAGCCAAGGGGCGACGACTGACTTC	CASSQGATTDF
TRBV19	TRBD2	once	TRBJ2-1	TGTGCCAGTAGTATCCCCGGGAGGGCCCTTGGTGAGCAGTTCTTC	CASSIPGRALGEQFF
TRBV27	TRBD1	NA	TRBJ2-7	TGTGCCAGCAGTAGACAGGGAACCTACGAGCAGTACTTC	CASSRQGTYEQYF
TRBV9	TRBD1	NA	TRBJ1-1	TGTGCCAGCAGCGGGCCAACAGGGGGCAGGACTGAAGCTTTCTTT	CASSGPTGGRTEAFF
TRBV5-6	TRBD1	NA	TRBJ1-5	TGTGCCAGCAGCTTCGGGACAGGGCTCAATCAGCCCCAGCATTTT	CASSFGTGLNQPQHF
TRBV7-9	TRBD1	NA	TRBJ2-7	TGTGCCAGCAGCTTCCCGGGACAGAACTACGAGCAGTACTTC	CASSFPGQNYEQYF
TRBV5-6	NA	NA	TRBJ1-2	TGTGCCAGCAGCTTCGGACAGTCCAACTATGGCTACACCTTC	CASSFGQSNYGYTF
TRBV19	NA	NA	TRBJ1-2	TGTGCCAGTAGTGCCCACTATGGCTACACCTTC	CASSAHYGYTF
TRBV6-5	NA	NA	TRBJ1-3	TGTGCCAGCAGTTACAGGACAACTGGAAACACCATATATTTT	CASSYRTTGNTIYF
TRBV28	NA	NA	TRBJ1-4	TGTGCCAGCCACCGGGGGACTAATGAAAAACTGTTTTTT	CASHRGTNEKLFF
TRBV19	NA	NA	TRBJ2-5	TGTGCCAGTAGTACCTCCCCCGGCAGGGTAGAGACCCAGTACTTC	CASSTSPGRVETQYF